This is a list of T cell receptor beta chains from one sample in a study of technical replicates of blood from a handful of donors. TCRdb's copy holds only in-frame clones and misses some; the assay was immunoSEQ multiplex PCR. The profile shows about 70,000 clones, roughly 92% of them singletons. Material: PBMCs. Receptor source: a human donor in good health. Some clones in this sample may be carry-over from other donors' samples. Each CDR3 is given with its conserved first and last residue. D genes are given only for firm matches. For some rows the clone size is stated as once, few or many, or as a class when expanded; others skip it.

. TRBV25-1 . CASSELEGFGTDTQYF
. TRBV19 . CASSIRYGYTF
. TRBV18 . CASSNEQGNGNTIYF
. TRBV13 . CASSSRDLQETQYF
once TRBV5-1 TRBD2 CASSSAGTSGSETQYF
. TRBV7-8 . CASSSGFNTEAFF
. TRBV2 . CASSESSGNWNTEAFF
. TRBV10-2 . CASKGEGNQPQHF
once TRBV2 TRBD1 CASSRQGETQYF
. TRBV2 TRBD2 CASRSGGPYEQYF
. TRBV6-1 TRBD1 CASKLSTGGFDEQYF
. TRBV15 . CATSRDWGGPSEDEQFF
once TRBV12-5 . CASGLPQGTQYF
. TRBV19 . CASSRQGADTQYF
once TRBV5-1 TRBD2 CASSFGGGYNEQFF
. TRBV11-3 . CASSLEEGTEAFF
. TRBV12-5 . CASGSRRDEQYF
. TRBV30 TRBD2 CAWIGTSGSRPYEQYF
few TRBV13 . CASREMMGGEAFF
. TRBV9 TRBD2 CASSPRLAGGAQFF
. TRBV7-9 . CASSLAPGLNTEAFF
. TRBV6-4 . CASSFETGSPLHF
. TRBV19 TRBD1 CASTTTAGGLLSGANVLTF
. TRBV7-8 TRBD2 CASSLIAGAPWSQYF
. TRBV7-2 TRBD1 CASSRSRDRVHGYTF
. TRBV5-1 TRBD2 CASSLVLAGTYNEQFF
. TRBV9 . CASSVGGSTSGNTIYF
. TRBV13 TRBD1 CASSFRDRDKTQYF
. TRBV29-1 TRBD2 CSVSTSAIGEQYF
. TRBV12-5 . CASGLDSTVLNSPLHF
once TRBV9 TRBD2 CASSTVVGTSVADTQYF
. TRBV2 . CASIRDNSYEQYF
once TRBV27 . CASSSLEGKTEAFF
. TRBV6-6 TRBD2 CASRLAGGGETQYF
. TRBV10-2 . CASSAVQANYGYTF
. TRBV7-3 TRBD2 CASSSGGFNEQFF
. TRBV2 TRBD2 CASSLEAGGGYEQYF
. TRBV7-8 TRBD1 CASSLRQGNTEAFF